The clone carrying this T cell receptor (beta chain) appeared a few times. Its matching antigen is unknown. This sample was taken from a study of T-cell reconstitution after alpha-beta-depleted transplantation in children. Study-level results: Surviving recipient cells, namely T cells and thymic progenitors, were the source of high day-60 TCRbeta diversity in some patients. At the one-year point after transplant, T-cell counts and TCRbeta diversity were found to come mostly from T cells that had been newly produced.

This sample's TCRbeta library carried unique molecular identifier barcodes. One entry per CDR3 protein results from TCRdb running MiXCR on the PCR reads. The sample has fewer than 700,000 distinct CDR3 sequences, about an eighth seen once. The V gene's germline CDR1 is KGHSH and CDR2 LQKENI. The CDR3 totals 13 residues. The V gene lost 1 base and the J gene lost 3 bases, with 7 bases spanning the gap. The sequence was collected from a male patient aged 5 to 17 who had a stem cell transplant for acute myeloid leukemia, so the T cells may come from the graft donor. The chain uses TRBV18 and TRBJ2-7; no clear D gene. Sequenced here: PBMCs, mostly from graft donor cells, sampled 360 days after TCRalphabeta/CD19-depleted stem cell transplant. The CDR3 here is CASSPRLRYEQYF. CDR3 DNA sequence: TGTGCCAGCTCACCACGTTTGCGCTACGAGCAGTACTTC.